A single sample is the source of the 18 T cell receptor gamma chains below, sequenced in a study of human gamma delta and Vdelta1 T cells. Their antigens remain unidentified. TCRdb used CATT to re-call clones from the PCR reads. The sample lists 5,000 or so gamma-chain clones, roughly 35% seen once, with just under 3% in the top ten. The sample comprised Vdelta1 gamma-delta T cells from blood grown in culture (DOT cells). The source of these receptors is a human donor in good health.

The chain has TRGV2 and TRGJP2. The CDR3 has 14 amino acids. Trimming at V came to 0 bases and at J to 6 bases, leaving 4 bases not matched to a gene. Per germline, CDR1 EGSNGY and CDR2 YDSYNSKV. DNA for the CDR3: TGTGCCACCTGGGACGGGCGAGGTGATTGGATCAAGACGTTT. Its protein is CATWDGRGDWIKTF.

The chain recombines TRGV9 with TRGJ1 or TRGJ2. The CDR3 loop spans 13 amino acids. V was clipped by 0 bases and J by 5 bases; unmatched bases: 4. In germline, CDR1 is GITISATS, CDR2 ISYDGTV (reference sequence). The CDR3 here is CALWEVWDYKKLF. CDR3 coding DNA: TGTGCCTTGTGGGAGGTGTGGGATTATAAGAAACTCTTT.

This clone has just a few counts. The chain carries TRGV3 and TRGJP2. Germline assignment: CDR1 VTNTFY and CDR2 YDVSTARD (reference sequence). With V trimmed by 0 bases and J by 5 bases, 3 bases remained unmatched. The CDR3 has 14 residues. The chain's CDR3 is CATWDRRSDWIKTF. The CDR3 DNA is TGTGCCACCTGGGACAGGCGGAGTGATTGGATCAAGACGTTT.

A few counts support this clone. The gene calls are TRGV8 and TRGJP1. CDR3 length: 14 residues. Germline V lookup: CDR1 VENAVY, CDR2 YDSYNSRV. The junction had 1 base not matched to a gene; V was cut back by 3 bases and J by 0 bases. CDR3 loop: CATWDYTTGWFKIF. The CDR3 DNA is TGTGCCACCTGGGATTATACCACTGGTTGGTTCAAGATATTT.

This clone showed up just a few times. This chain joins TRGV3 and TRGJ1 or TRGJ2. This CDR3 spans 12 amino acids. Per the germline V gene, CDR1 is VTNTFY and CDR2 is YDVSTARD (reference sequence). The ends lost 2 bases at V and 4 bases at J; junction bases unmatched: 2. The CDR3 protein is CATWDTYYKKLF. The CDR3 DNA sequence: TGTGCCACCTGGGACACGTATTATAAGAAACTCTTT.

This chain joins TRGV4 and TRGJ1 or TRGJ2. V lost 0 bases to trimming and J lost 8 bases; unmatched junction nucleotides: 13. The germline gives CDR1 EGSTGY, CDR2 YDSYTSSV. The length of the CDR3 is 15 residues. The CDR3 DNA is TGTGCCACCTGGGATGGGGGTCAGGGGGGGGATAAGAAACTCTTT. Residues: CATWDGGQGGDKKLF.

This clone is labeled as medium-sized. This chain joins TRGV2 and TRGJ1 or TRGJ2. The CDR3 spans 15 residues. V shed 0 bases, J shed 3 bases, and the junction held 8 bases outside the gene matches. Germline V gives CDR1 EGSNGY, CDR2 YDSYNSKV. DNA for the CDR3: TGTGCCACCTGGGACGGGCGAAGAGGTTATTATAAGAAACTCTTT. This sequence encodes CATWDGRRGYYKKLF.

The V and J genes are TRGV5 and TRGJ1 or TRGJ2. Germline CDR1 is VINAFY and CDR2 is YDVSNSKD. This CDR3 is 9 amino acids long. The V gene end was trimmed by 5 bases and the J gene end by 10 bases; junction bases not matched to a gene: 2. The CDR3 sequence: CATWAKKLF. The CDR3 DNA is TGTGCCACCTGGGCAAAGAAACTCTTT.

V and J are TRGV5 and TRGJP2. Germline assignment: CDR1 VINAFY and CDR2 YDVSNSKD. The CDR3 sequence is 16 residues long. V shed 0 bases, J shed 8 bases, and the junction held 12 bases outside the gene matches. CDR3 sequence reads: CATWDRPVRGDWIKTF. CDR3 DNA: TGTGCCACCTGGGACAGGCCTGTTCGTGGAGATTGGATCAAGACGTTT.

This clone showed up just a few times. The sample holds other DNA sequences that translate to the same CDR3. J is TRGJ1 or TRGJ2 and V is TRGV2. There are 14 residues in the CDR3. CDR1 and CDR2 from the germline V gene are EGSNGY and YDSYNSKV. Unmatched junction bases numbered 5, after V lost 0 bases and J lost 3 bases. The CDR3 loop is CATWDGPGYYKKLF. The CDR3 nucleotides are TGTGCCACCTGGGACGGGCCTGGTTATTATAAGAAACTCTTT.

This rearrangement joins TRGV8 to TRGJ1 or TRGJ2. The germline V gene has CDR1 VENAVY and CDR2 YDSYNSRV. J was trimmed by 4 bases and V by 5 bases; bases with no gene match: 5. CDR3 length: 12 amino acids. The CDR3: CATWAAYYKKLF. The DNA of the CDR3 is TGTGCCACCTGGGCGGCGTATTATAAGAAACTCTTT.

As concerns this clone: A much larger clone lies one base from this, so it may be a read error. V gene TRGV4 combines with J gene TRGJ1 or TRGJ2. J gave up 15 bases and V 0 bases, and 17 bases lay outside the gene matches. CDR3 length: 14 residues. In germline, CDR1 is EGSTGY, CDR2 YDSYTSSV. CDR3 in amino acids: CATWDGPGLRHLLF. The CDR3 bases are TGTGCCACCTGGGATGGGCCCGGCCTCCGCCATTTACTCTTT.

This clone was seen a few times. This may come from a read error, since a much larger clone is one base off. This rearrangement joins TRGV2 to TRGJ1 or TRGJ2. The CDR3 runs to 12 residues. Trimming cost V 1 base and J 5 bases; bases outside gene matches: 2. The germline V gene has CDR1 EGSNGY and CDR2 YDSYNSKV. CDR3 sequence (DNA): TGTGCCACCTGGGACGGTGATTATAAGAAACTCTTT. Translating gives CATWDGDYKKLF.

This chain connects TRGV4 to TRGJP1. Germline V gene data show CDR1 as EGSTGY and CDR2 as YDSYTSSV. V gave up 0 bases and J gave up 0 bases; unmatched junction bases: 10. CDR3 length: 18 amino acids. The CDR3 region is CATWDGRGRHTTGWFKIF. CDR3 DNA: TGTGCCACCTGGGATGGGCGAGGAAGGCATACCACTGGTTGGTTCAAGATATTT.

V gene TRGV3 combines with J gene TRGJ1 or TRGJ2. The CDR3 covers 15 residues. CDR1 is VTNTFY, CDR2 YDVSTARD, per germline (reference sequence). With V trimmed by 0 bases and J by 10 bases, 15 bases remained unmatched. CDR3 nucleotide sequence: TGTGCCACCTGGGACAGGCTAGGGGGCACGGGGAAGAAACTCTTT. It encodes CATWDRLGGTGKKLF.

Comments on this clone: One base away lies a much larger clone, so this may be a sequencing read error. The V gene is TRGV2, the J gene TRGJ1 or TRGJ2. Germline trimming cut 0 bases from V and 5 bases from J; bases unmatched to any gene: 7. There are 14 residues in the CDR3. Germline V lookup: CDR1 EGSNGY, CDR2 YDSYNSKV. CDR3 protein: CATWDGPRNYKKLF. CDR3 nucleotide sequence: TGTGCCACCTGGGACGGGCCGAGGAATTATAAGAAACTCTTT.

This clone appeared a few times. The rearrangement links TRGV2 to TRGJP2. The CDR3 extends over 15 amino acids. Germline CDR1 reads EGSNGY; CDR2 reads YDSYNSKV. V lost 0 bases, J lost 0 bases, and 1 base stayed unmatched. CDR3 DNA sequence: TGTGCCACCTGGGACGGGCATAGTAGTGATTGGATCAAGACGTTT. This gives the protein CATWDGHSSDWIKTF.

Remarks on this clone: A much larger clone lies a single base off, so this may be a read error. Other DNA sequences of this sample code for an identical CDR3. V is TRGV4 and J is TRGJ1 or TRGJ2. The germline V gene encodes CDR1 EGSTGY and CDR2 YDSYTSSV. This CDR3 has 13 amino acids. The V gene end was trimmed by 4 bases and the J gene end by 5 bases; junction bases not matched to a gene: 8. The CDR3 region has the DNA TGTGCCACCTGGGACGGGCAGGATTATAAGAAACTCTTT. It specifies CATWDGQDYKKLF.